The clone carrying this TCR beta chain was seen only a few times. In the study's own analysis: By means of reference gene primer amplification, nucleated cell counts were estimated. Some clones are missing from TCRdb's copy, which holds only in-frame ones; the method was immunoSEQ multiplex PCR. The V and J calls and clone size are taken from that table; D and trimming were inferred from the DNA. The sample carries about 170,000 clones, roughly 80% recorded once. This sample is drawn from a study of blood T cell repertoires in COVID-19. Overall study context: Acute and convalescent COVID-19 specimens originated in the United States, Italy and Spain. Nucleic acid was either cDNA or gDNA, and it came from T cells, B-cell-depleted T cells, or PBMCs.

Trimming removed 0 bases from V and 2 bases from J, with 11 bases in between. This CDR3 comprises 14 residues. Germline CDR1 is SQVTM and CDR2 is ANQGSEA. The chain links TRBV29-1 to TRBJ2-7; a weak D match, TRBD1 (5 bases). The origin of this receptor is a man aged 60-69 years with acute or convalescent COVID-19. The sample consisted of peripheral blood. CDR3 DNA: TGCAGCGTTGAAGAAGGCCAGGGTACCTACGAGCAGTACTTC. Translating gives CSVEEGQGTYEQYF.